Each of the 32 T cell receptor beta chains below was sequenced from the same sample in a study of blood T cells in healthy people across ages. Using a J-beta primer mix together with a sample-barcoded 5' primer, a second PCR was run for roughly 6 to 12 cycles. TCRdb reprocessed the 5' RACE reads with MiXCR, giving one entry per CDR3 protein. The sample holds under 850,000 distinct CDR3 sequences, 35% to 40% seen once. The sequenced sample consisted of blood. All receptors come from a man younger than 35 in good health.

This clonotype was picked up a small number of times. This chain links TRBV7-2 with TRBJ1-2; 7 nucleotides match TRBD1. The CDR3 runs to 14 residues. V gave up 6 bases and J gave up 3 bases; unmatched junction bases: 7. Germline CDR1 SGHTA, CDR2 FQGNSA. Here the CDR3 reads CASSLRDSHYGYTF. CDR3 DNA sequence: TGTGCCAGCAGTCTCCGGGACAGTCACTATGGCTACACCTTC. The variable domain in full, with the rest retrieved from reference TRBV7-2 and TRBJ1-2, is GAGVSQSPSNKVTEKGKDVELRCDPISGHTALYWYRQSLGQGLEFLIYFQGNSAPDKSGLPSDRFSAERTGGSVSTLTIQRTQQEDSAVYLCASSLRDSHYGYTFGSGTRLTVV.

The chain recombines TRBV9 with TRBJ1-5, with D possibly being TRBD1 (5 bases). Trimming cost V 5 bases and J 6 bases, with 15 bases left between them. Germline assignment: CDR1 SGDLS and CDR2 YYNGEE. This CDR3 comprises 14 residues. The CDR3 sequence is CASSLEAGPQPQHF. The CDR3 bases are TGTGCCAGCAGTCTCGAGGCAGGGCCTCAGCCCCAGCATTTT.

The V call is TRBV5-5, the J call TRBJ1-6; D call uncertain. The CDR3 covers 13 residues. The germline CDR1 and CDR2 sequences are SGHKS and YYEKEE (reference sequence). Trimming removed 0 bases from V and 8 bases from J, with 6 bases in between. The CDR3 DNA reads TGTGCCAGCAGCTTGGCCCCGGATTCACCCCTCCACTTT. This sequence encodes CASSLAPDSPLHF.

Regarding this clonotype: This may be a read error, as it is one base from a much larger clone. The CDR3 here is CASSDTGGGWNEQFF. The CDR3, as DNA: TGTGCCAGCAGTGATACAGGGGGGGGTTGGAATGAGCAGTTCTTC. V and J are TRBV12-3 or TRBV12-4 and TRBJ2-1; the D gene is possibly TRBD1 (8 bases). V lost 5 bases, J lost 7 bases, and 18 bases lay in between. The CDR3 length is 15 residues.

This chain connects TRBV2 to TRBJ1-2; no clear D gene. Trimming removed 6 bases from V and 3 bases from J, with 11 bases in between. From germline, CDR1 is SNHLY and CDR2 FYNNEI. The CDR3 is 13 amino acids. The CDR3 reads CASSPGMYYGYTF. The CDR3 nucleotides are TGTGCCAGCAGCCCAGGAATGTACTATGGCTACACCTTC.

J is TRBJ1-5 and V is TRBV27; D call uncertain. This CDR3 has 12 residues. Germline loops: CDR1 MNHEY, CDR2 SMNVEV (reference sequence). V was trimmed by 8 bases and J by 6 bases, leaving 11 bases between them. This CDR3 reads CASGEGGQPQHF. In DNA, the CDR3 is TGTGCCAGCGGGGAGGGAGGTCAGCCCCAGCATTTT.

The chain has TRBV7-2 and TRBJ1-6, with 9 bases that match TRBD1. Looked up from germline, CDR1 is SGHTA and CDR2 is FQGNSA. This CDR3 spans 16 amino acids. The J segment lost 6 bases and the V segment lost 2 bases, leaving 5 bases of the junction unmatched. CDR3 coding DNA: TGTGCCAGCAGCTTAAGCGGGACAGGGCGTAATTCACCCCTCCACTTT. This translates into CASSLSGTGRNSPLHF.

This clonotype appeared many times. The chain uses TRBV5-1 and TRBJ2-1, with 11 bases identical to TRBD1. Trimming cost V 3 bases and J 7 bases; bases outside gene matches: 12. Germline assignment: CDR1 SGHRS and CDR2 YFSETQ. The CDR3 spans 17 residues. The CDR3 spells CASSSLRPGQGVNEQFF. CDR3 nucleotides: TGCGCCAGCAGCTCTCTTCGACCGGGACAGGGGGTGAATGAGCAGTTCTTC.

This clonotype was seen a handful of times. A much more abundant neighbour one base away suggests this may be a read error. The V gene is TRBV12-3 or TRBV12-4, the J gene TRBJ2-3; a possible D gene is TRBD2 (6 bases). The CDR3 has 14 residues. CDR3 sequence (DNA): TGTGCCAGCAGCTCGGGACTCCCGGGAGATATGCAGTATTTT. Translating gives CASSSGLPGDMQYF.

The CDR3 loop reads CASNLIPGTDTQYF. For the CDR3, the DNA is TGTGCCAGCAACCTCATCCCAGGCACAGATACGCAGTATTTT. The V call is TRBV5-5, the J call TRBJ2-3; D not certain. CDR3 length: 14 residues. V lost 6 bases and J 1 base, leaving 12 bases between the germline ends. Looked up from germline, CDR1 is SGHKS and CDR2 is YYEKEE (reference sequence).

The chain uses TRBV20-1 and TRBJ2-1; D perhaps matches TRBD1 (5 bases). Trimming pared 6 bases from V and 4 bases from J, leaving 16 bases between. Looked up from germline, CDR1 is DFQATT and CDR2 is SNEGSKA (reference sequence). The CDR3 is 14 residues long. CDR3 protein: CSAKTEYLYNEQFF. The CDR3 DNA is TGCAGTGCCAAGACAGAATACTTATACAATGAGCAGTTCTTC.

CDR3 protein: CASSLGGGGPSYNEQFF. The CDR3, as DNA: TGTGCCAGCAGCTTAGGGGGTGGGGGACCTTCCTACAATGAGCAGTTCTTC. The chain employs TRBV7-9 and TRBJ2-1; tentatively, D is TRBD1 or TRBD2 (5 bases each). Trimming cost V 1 base and J 1 base, with 14 bases left between them. This CDR3 spans 17 amino acids. CDR1 and CDR2 from the germline V gene are SEHNR and FQNEAQ (reference sequence). Based on the CDR3 plus reference TRBV7-9 and TRBJ2-1, the full variable domain is DTGVSQNPRHKITKRGQNVTFRCDPISEHNRLYWYRQTLGQGPEFLTYFQNEAQLEKSRLLSDRFSAERPKGSFSTLEIQRTEQGDSAMYLCASSLGGGGPSYNEQFFGPGTRLTVL.

On this clonotype: This may stem from a read error, because a much larger clone lies one nucleotide away. CDR3 sequence: CTSSSPVVTQYF. CDR3 coding DNA: TGTACCAGCAGCTCCCCGGTGGTCACGCAGTATTTT. The chain uses TRBV6-2 or TRBV6-3 and TRBJ2-3; D remains unclear. CDR1 is MNHEY, CDR2 SVGEGT, per germline. There are 12 residues in the CDR3.

This clonotype was found a few times. DNA for the CDR3: TGTGCCATTACTGTAGCGGGGGGAAACTACGAGCAGTACTTC. This translates into CAITVAGGNYEQYF. The V and J genes are TRBV10-3 and TRBJ2-7; 10 positions agree with TRBD2. The CDR3 sequence is 14 residues long. V gave up 9 bases and J gave up 3 bases; unmatched junction bases: 8. The germline V gene has CDR1 ENHRY and CDR2 SYGVKD.

This chain links TRBV30 with TRBJ2-3; 10 bases are a match to TRBD2. V was pared by 8 bases and J by 4 bases, with 12 bases of the junction left unmatched. This CDR3 contains 15 residues. Germline V gene sequence: CDR1 GTSNPN, CDR2 SVGIG (reference sequence). Here the CDR3 reads CARENSGGNADTQYF. DNA of the CDR3: TGTGCCCGAGAAAATAGCGGGGGGAACGCAGATACGCAGTATTTT.

This clonotype was observed a handful of times. The chain recombines TRBV20-1 with TRBJ1-1; 9 nucleotides match TRBD1. Germline V gene data show CDR1 as DFQATT and CDR2 as SNEGSKA (reference sequence). The V and J ends lost 5 bases and 2 bases, in that order; junction bases with no gene match: 6. The CDR3 runs to 14 residues. CDR3 sequence reads: CSARGTGKNTEAFF. The CDR3 DNA follows: TGCAGTGCTCGGGGGACAGGGAAAAACACTGAAGCTTTCTTT.

A few counts support this clonotype. The chain has TRBV4-1 and TRBJ1-1; D gene unclear. The V gene lost 0 bases and the J gene lost 8 bases, with 7 bases spanning the gap. Germline loops: CDR1 MGHRA, CDR2 YSYEKL. This CDR3 has 12 residues. The CDR3 DNA follows: TGCGCCAGCAGCCAAGATTTAGGGGAAGCTTTCTTT. Its translation: CASSQDLGEAFF.

The CDR3 DNA is TGCAGTGTCAAACAGGGGGGAACTGAAGCTTTCTTT. Protein sequence: CSVKQGGTEAFF. V and J are TRBV20-1 and TRBJ1-1; 8 nucleotides agree with TRBD1. CDR3 length equals 12 residues. Germline assignment: CDR1 DFQATT and CDR2 SNEGSKA (reference sequence). After removal of 7 bases from V and 5 bases from J, the junction contained 6 bases not matched to a gene.

The CDR3: CASSKRTGGRETQYF. CDR3 nucleotide sequence: TGTGCCAGCAGCAAGAGAACAGGGGGGAGGGAGACCCAGTACTTC. The V and J genes are TRBV12-3 or TRBV12-4 and TRBJ2-5; TRBD1 matches at 8 bases. The CDR3 is made up of 15 amino acids. V lost 6 bases, J lost 5 bases, and 11 bases stayed unmatched.

V and J are TRBV4-3 and TRBJ2-1; D possibly corresponds to TRBD1 (6 bases). V lost 1 base to trimming and J lost 6 bases, with 10 bases between them. CDR3 length equals 14 residues. Germline CDR1 reads LGHNA; CDR2 reads YSLEER. The CDR3 DNA is TGCGCCAGCAGCCAAGTTCACAGGGCCAATGAGCAGTTCTTC. Protein product: CASSQVHRANEQFF.

On this clonotype itself: Germline is not matched at one junction end, which may reflect a read error. The chain's CDR3 is CVSSQGAGGTEAFF. The CDR3, as DNA: TGCGTCAGCAGCCAGGGGGCCGGGGGCACTGAAGCTTTCTTT. The chain recombines TRBV4-3 with TRBJ1-1, with 8 bases aligning to TRBD1. Germline assignment: CDR1 LGHNA and CDR2 YSLEER. The CDR3 has 14 residues.

This clonotype occurred a few times. The chain combines TRBV29-1 with TRBJ1-2, with a weak D call TRBD1 (5 bases). The CDR3 has 13 residues. In germline, CDR1 is SQVTM, CDR2 ANQGSEA. The V end was cut by 6 bases, the J end by 4 bases, with 15 bases between. The CDR3 DNA sequence: TGCAGCGTGGGGGGTGGACGGCGCTATGGCTACACCTTC. Its translation is CSVGGGRRYGYTF.

V and J are TRBV5-5 and TRBJ1-2; 9 bases map to TRBD1. Trimming at V came to 3 bases and at J to 3 bases, leaving 6 bases not matched to a gene. From germline, CDR1 is SGHKS and CDR2 YYEKEE (reference sequence). The CDR3 totals 15 residues. In DNA, the CDR3 is TGTGCCAGCAGCTCCCGGGACAGGGCCTACTATGGCTACACCTTC. Translation: CASSSRDRAYYGYTF.

The rearrangement uses TRBV3-1 and TRBJ2-1, with D tentatively TRBD2 (6 bases). This CDR3 region has 14 residues. V was clipped by 3 bases and J by 6 bases, with 12 bases between them. Germline values: CDR1 LGHDT, CDR2 YNNKEL (reference sequence). The CDR3 DNA is TGTGCCAGCAGCCACGGAGGGCCAGGCAATGAGCAGTTCTTC. Translation gives CASSHGGPGNEQFF.

The CDR3 is CATSDPDLTSYNEQFF. The CDR3 DNA reads as TGTGCCACCAGTGACCCGGACTTAACCTCCTACAATGAGCAGTTCTTC. V usage is TRBV24-1 and J usage is TRBJ2-1, with D maybe TRBD2 (5 bases). The CDR3 spans 16 residues. The germline V gene encodes CDR1 KGHDR and CDR2 SFDVKD. Trimming shortened V by 4 bases and J by 0 bases, and 12 bases separated the two germline ends.

The chain employs TRBV10-3 and TRBJ1-3; D unresolved. The CDR3 sequence is 13 residues long. The germline CDR1 and CDR2 sequences are ENHRY and SYGVKD. The V and J ends lost 7 bases and 0 bases respectively, with 7 bases between them. This CDR3 reads CAIKPSSGNTIYF. DNA for the CDR3: TGTGCCATCAAACCGAGCTCTGGAAACACCATATATTTT.

This clonotype was counted only a few times. This could be a read error, since a much larger clone is one nucleotide away. The gene calls are TRBV6-6 and TRBJ2-5; TRBD1 or TRBD2 may be the D gene (5 bases each). This CDR3 region has 12 residues. CDR1 MNHNY and CDR2 SVGAGI come from the germline V gene (reference sequence). Trimming left V 6 bases short and J 5 bases short, with 10 bases between. The CDR3 loop reads CASRRDRETQYF. The CDR3 DNA reads as TGTGCCAGCAGGAGGGACCGGGAGACCCAGTACTTC.

This clonotype has only a few counts. The J gene is TRBJ2-1, the V gene TRBV30, with 7 bases identical to TRBD2. This CDR3 contains 16 residues. Trimming took 4 bases from V and 4 from J; bases not matched to a gene: 13. Germline CDR1 and CDR2: GTSNPN and SVGIG (reference sequence). CDR3 nucleotides: TGTGCCTGGACCCCCTGGGCTAGCGGAAGGTACAATGAGCAGTTCTTC. Encoded protein: CAWTPWASGRYNEQFF.

This clonotype was counted a few times. This chain uses TRBV7-2 with TRBJ2-6; D not certain. The CDR3 length is 15 residues. V lost 5 bases to trimming and J lost 2 bases, with 10 bases between them. The germline CDR1 and CDR2 sequences are SGHTA and FQGNSA. CDR3 protein: CASSPQATGANVLTF. CDR3 sequence (DNA): TGTGCCAGCAGCCCTCAGGCTACTGGGGCCAACGTCCTGACTTTC. Looking up the rest from reference TRBV7-2 and TRBJ2-6 gives the full variable domain: GAGVSQSPSNKVTEKGKDVELRCDPISGHTALYWYRQSLGQGLEFLIYFQGNSAPDKSGLPSDRFSAERTGGSVSTLTIQRTQQEDSAVYLCASSPQATGANVLTFGAGSRLTVL.

Comments on this clonotype: At one end the junction does not follow the germline gene, possibly because of a read error. The chain is built from TRBV2 and TRBJ2-4; D gene unclear. The J call could be wrong; TRBJ2-5 is a better fit for the DNA end. Germline V gene lookup returns CDR1 SNHLY and CDR2 FYNNEI. The CDR3 runs 13 residues. CDR3 sequence (DNA): TGTACCAGCAGTGTGTACAATCAAGAGACCCAGTACTTC. Protein sequence: CTSSVYNQETQYF.

This clonotype was seen a handful of times. The chain couples TRBV29-1 to TRBJ1-2, with 8 bases matching TRBD1. This CDR3 region has 16 residues. Germline V gives CDR1 SQVTM, CDR2 ANQGSEA. Germline trimming cut 0 bases from V and 3 bases from J; bases unmatched to any gene: 9. CDR3 protein: CSVEEVSGGKYYGYTF. CDR3 sequence (DNA): TGCAGCGTTGAAGAGGTGTCAGGGGGCAAATACTATGGCTACACCTTC.

This clonotype has a handful of counts. V is TRBV5-1 and J is TRBJ1-2, with 7 bases matching TRBD1. The V gene end was trimmed by 3 bases and the J gene end by 3 bases; junction bases not matched to a gene: 5. Germline CDR1 reads SGHRS; CDR2 reads YFSETQ. The CDR3 sequence is 14 residues long. CDR3 in amino acids: CASSYGQDDYGYTF. The CDR3 DNA is TGCGCCAGCAGCTATGGACAGGACGACTATGGCTACACCTTC.